The text below deals with one T cell receptor beta chain. Its target is not known. A second PCR, run for roughly 7 to 11 cycles, used a sample-barcoded 5' primer plus a J-beta primer mix. TCRdb independently ran MiXCR on the 5' RACE reads; one entry per CDR3 protein. The data show hundreds of thousands of distinct CDR3 sequences, 25% to 30% seen once. The sample originates from a study of blood T cells in healthy people across ages. Each donor gave around 9.3 milliliters of peripheral blood. Study-wide findings and caveats: Relative to aged donors, long-lived donors carried more naive CD4+ cells and displayed higher diversity. Older age coincided with a roughly linear decline in TCR beta diversity per million T cells.

The CDR3 consists of 17 residues. The V gene end was trimmed by 6 bases and the J gene end by 7 bases; junction bases not matched to a gene: 10. Germline V gene lookup returns CDR1 SGHTA and CDR2 FQGNSA. The source of this sequence is a woman older than 75 in good health. Sequencing used blood. The chain links TRBV7-2 to TRBJ1-6, with 12 bases lining up with TRBD1. In nucleotides, the CDR3 is TGTGCCAGCAGATCGGGACAGGGGGCTTTGCTGAATTCACCCCTCCACTTT. Amino acids: CASRSGQGALLNSPLHF.